The 21 T cell receptor beta chains presented below share a single source sample, sequenced in a study of blood T cell repertoires in COVID-19. Profiling relied on immunoSEQ multiplex PCR, and the TCRdb table lists in-frame clones only, not all of them. Of 190,000 or so clones in the sample, roughly 89% are singletons; the top ten hold just under 0.9%. The sample comprised peripheral blood. These receptors all come from a woman aged 18 to 35 who had recovered from COVID-19.

The V call is TRBV5-1, the J call TRBJ2-3; D call uncertain. The CDR3 spans 14 residues. Trimming removed 3 bases at V and 6 bases at J, with 14 bases between. The V gene's germline CDR1 is SGHRS and CDR2 YFSETQ. Here the CDR3 DNA reads TGCGCCAGCAGCTCTTGGCTTGGCCCGGATACGCAGTATTTT. This gives the protein CASSSWLGPDTQYF.

Only one count was recorded for this clone. The chain carries TRBV3-1 (or the pseudogene TRBV3-2) and TRBJ2-5, with a weak D call TRBD2 (6 bases). This CDR3 is 15 amino acids long. The V end was cut by 1 base, the J end by 0 bases, with 9 bases between. The germline gives CDR1 LGHDT, CDR2 YNNKEL (reference sequence). CDR3 amino acids: CASSQALAHQETQYF. CDR3 nucleotide sequence: TGTGCCAGCAGCCAAGCCCTAGCGCACCAAGAGACCCAGTACTTC.

This chain connects TRBV4-3 to TRBJ1-2; possible D gene TRBD1, 5 bases. This CDR3 is 13 amino acids long. CDR1 is LGHNA and CDR2 is YSLEER in the germline V gene. Trimming removed 0 bases at V and 5 bases at J, with 7 bases between. CDR3 in amino acids: CASSQDPGYGYTF. In DNA form, the CDR3 reads TGCGCCAGCAGCCAAGACCCAGGGTATGGCTACACCTTC.

As to this clone: The same CDR3 arises from other DNA sequences in this sample as well. V gene TRBV2 combines with J gene TRBJ2-2; TRBD1 might be the D (6 bases). Germline V gene sequence: CDR1 SNHLY, CDR2 FYNNEI. The CDR3 runs to 14 residues. Trimming removed 6 bases at V and 1 base at J, with 9 bases between. The CDR3 spells CASRSDRNTGELFF. The CDR3 nucleotides are TGTGCCAGCAGATCGGACAGGAACACCGGGGAGCTGTTTTTT.

The gene calls are TRBV7-2 and TRBJ2-1, with 8 bases that match TRBD2. CDR1 is SGHTA and CDR2 is FQGNSA in the germline V gene. The CDR3 runs to 15 residues. After removal of 6 bases from V and 5 bases from J, the junction contained 9 bases not matched to a gene. The CDR3 here is CASSRGGGGNNEQFF. The CDR3 bases are TGTGCCAGCAGTCGCGGAGGCGGGGGGAACAATGAGCAGTTCTTC.

This rearrangement joins TRBV7-2 to TRBJ2-7; 8 bases align to TRBD2. V was pared by 6 bases and J by 3 bases, with 7 bases of the junction left unmatched. Germline V CDR1 and CDR2: SGHTA, FQGNSA. The CDR3 length is 14 residues. The CDR3 bases are TGTGCCAGCAGTGTTAGCGGGACCTTCTACGAGCAGTACTTC. Translated, it gives CASSVSGTFYEQYF.

The rearrangement uses TRBV19 and TRBJ2-1, with 13 nucleotides matching TRBD2. V shed 5 bases and J 4 bases; nucleotides not matched to a gene: 8. Germline CDR1 reads LNHDA; CDR2 reads SQIVND (reference sequence). This CDR3 comprises 17 residues. This CDR3 is CASSPTRTSGGYNEQFF. The DNA for the CDR3 is TGTGCCAGTAGTCCCACTCGGACTAGCGGGGGTTACAATGAGCAGTTCTTC. Full variable domain (remainder filled in from reference TRBV19 and TRBJ2-1): DGGITQSPKYLFRKEGQNVTLSCEQNLNHDAMYWYRQDPGQGLRLIYYSQIVNDFQKGDIAEGYSVSREKKESFPLTVTSAQKNPTAFYLCASSPTRTSGGYNEQFFGPGTRLTVL.

The chain uses TRBV2 and TRBJ2-3; 13 bases map to TRBD2. CDR1 is SNHLY and CDR2 is FYNNEI in the germline V gene. The CDR3 contains 14 residues. Trimming at V came to 7 bases and at J to 4 bases, leaving 2 bases not matched to a gene. The CDR3 coding sequence is TGTGCCAGCACGGGACTAGCGGGGCCAGATACGCAGTATTTT. It translates to CASTGLAGPDTQYF.

The chain uses TRBV19 and TRBJ1-4, with D hard to call. This CDR3 has 16 residues. CDR1 and CDR2 (germline): LNHDA, SQIVND (reference sequence). The V end lost 7 bases, the J end lost 3 bases, and 18 bases lay between the germline ends. CDR3 DNA sequence: TGTGCCAGTACCCACTTTGGGGAGCGGGCTAATGAAAAACTGTTTTTT. This translates into CASTHFGERANEKLFF. Variable domain in full (rest from reference TRBV19 and TRBJ1-4): DGGITQSPKYLFRKEGQNVTLSCEQNLNHDAMYWYRQDPGQGLRLIYYSQIVNDFQKGDIAEGYSVSREKKESFPLTVTSAQKNPTAFYLCASTHFGERANEKLFFGSGTQLSVL.

The rearrangement links TRBV11-2 to TRBJ1-1; D is uncertain. The germline gives CDR1 SGHAT, CDR2 FQNNGV. This CDR3 region has 16 residues. V dropped 0 bases and J dropped 1 base, with 12 bases sitting between them. The DNA of the CDR3 is TGTGCCAGCAGCTTAGATTCTCTGTGGAGGAACACTGAAGCTTTCTTT. As protein: CASSLDSLWRNTEAFF.

V gene TRBV9 combines with J gene TRBJ2-1; 12 nucleotides match TRBD2. With 3 bases clipped from V and 9 bases from J, the junction kept 7 bases outside the gene matches. The length of the CDR3 is 15 residues. Germline CDR1 SGDLS, CDR2 YYNGEE. CDR3 in amino acids: CASSAALAGGVEQFF. The CDR3 nucleotides are TGTGCCAGCAGCGCCGCCCTAGCGGGGGGGGTTGAGCAGTTCTTC.

This rearrangement joins TRBV13 to TRBJ2-4; 8 bases match TRBD2. CDR3 length: 18 residues. With 0 bases clipped from V and 0 bases from J, the junction kept 7 bases outside the gene matches. Germline V lookup: CDR1 PRHDT, CDR2 FYEKMQ (reference sequence). Here the CDR3 reads CASSLGPKRGLAKNIQYF. The CDR3 DNA sequence: TGTGCCAGCAGCTTAGGGCCCAAGCGGGGGTTAGCCAAAAACATTCAGTACTTC.

This clone came up once. This sequence joins TRBV3-1 (or the pseudogene TRBV3-2) and TRBJ1-5; tentatively, D is TRBD1 (5 bases). With 1 base removed from V and 0 bases from J, the gap between germline ends came to 7 bases. The length of the CDR3 is 15 residues. From germline, CDR1 is LGHDT and CDR2 YNNKEL (reference sequence). The CDR3 reads CASSQGTPSNQPQHF. Written as DNA, the CDR3 is TGTGCCAGCAGCCAAGGGACACCTAGCAATCAGCCCCAGCATTTT.

The V gene is TRBV11-2, the J gene TRBJ2-7, with a possible D match to TRBD1 (5 bases). Trimming stripped 5 bases from V and 7 bases from J, with 15 bases between. Germline V gives CDR1 SGHAT, CDR2 FQNNGV. The CDR3 has 13 residues. The CDR3 DNA reads as TGTGCCAGCAGCCCAGACAGAGCGCAAGAGCAGTACGTC. Protein sequence: CASSPDRAQEQYV.

This clone was detected only once. This chain joins TRBV9 and TRBJ1-1; TRBD1 is a possible D gene (6 bases). Germline assignment: CDR1 SGDLS and CDR2 YYNGEE. With 2 bases removed from V and 1 base from J, the gap between germline ends came to 6 bases. CDR3 length equals 13 residues. This chain's CDR3 is CASSVDRNTEAFF. For the CDR3, the DNA is TGTGCCAGCAGCGTGGACAGGAACACTGAAGCTTTCTTT. Full variable domain (missing parts from reference TRBV9 and TRBJ1-1): DSGVTQTPKHLITATGQRVTLRCSPRSGDLSVYWYQQSLDQGLQFLIQYYNGEERAKGNILERFSAQQFPDLHSELNLSSLELGDSALYFCASSVDRNTEAFFGQGTRLTVV.

The chain has TRBV27 and TRBJ1-2, with TRBD1 matching over 7 bases. The J segment lost 5 bases and the V segment lost 3 bases, leaving 9 bases of the junction unmatched. The V gene's germline CDR1 is MNHEY and CDR2 SMNVEV (reference sequence). This CDR3 is built from 15 residues. For the CDR3, the DNA is TGTGCCAGCAGTTTCGCTGCCGGGACAGAATATGGCTACACCTTC. Translating it yields CASSFAAGTEYGYTF.

Here the CDR3 DNA reads TGTGCCAGTAGTAGGCTGGGTGAGGGCCAAGAGACCCAGTACTTC. This codes for CASSRLGEGQETQYF. The J gene is TRBJ2-5, the V gene TRBV19; D might be TRBD2 (5 bases). Germline CDR1 and CDR2: LNHDA and SQIVND (reference sequence). CDR3 length: 15 amino acids. Trimming took off 4 bases at V and 1 base at J, with 13 bases between the two ends.

This chain uses TRBV6-2 or TRBV6-3 with TRBJ1-1, with D perhaps matching TRBD1 (5 bases). V was trimmed by 0 bases and J by 3 bases, leaving 11 bases between them. Germline V gene lookup returns CDR1 MNHEY and CDR2 SVGEGT. The CDR3 sequence is 15 residues long. The CDR3: CASSYSRGSDTEAFF. The CDR3, as DNA: TGTGCCAGCAGTTACTCACGGGGGTCGGACACTGAAGCTTTCTTT.

Written as DNA, the CDR3 is TGCAGCGTTGGAAACAGGGGGCAGACCTTC. As protein: CSVGNRGQTF. The genes are TRBV29-1 and TRBJ1-2; TRBD1 matches 9 bases. The V and J ends lost 4 bases and 14 bases, in that order; junction bases with no gene match: 5. CDR3 length equals 10 residues. Germline lookup yields CDR1 SQVTM and CDR2 ANQGSEA. The full variable domain, completed using reference TRBV29-1 and TRBJ1-2, is SAVISQKPSRDICQRGTSLTIQCQVDSQVTMMFWYRQQPGQSLTLIATANQGSEATYESGFVIDKFPISRPNLTFSTLTVSNMSPEDSSIYLCSVGNRGQTFGSGTRLTVV.

The gene calls are TRBV2 and TRBJ2-4; the match to TRBD1 covers 8 bases. The CDR3 covers 15 residues. Germline V CDR1 and CDR2: SNHLY, FYNNEI. The V and J ends lost 2 bases and 4 bases, in that order; junction bases with no gene match: 4. Here the CDR3 reads CASSEQGAAKNIQYF. The CDR3 region has the DNA TGTGCCAGCAGTGAACAGGGGGCTGCAAAAAACATTCAGTACTTC.

V and J are TRBV11-3 and TRBJ2-5, with 8 bases fitting TRBD2. The germline V gene encodes CDR1 SGHNT and CDR2 YENEEA. The CDR3 totals 16 residues. J lost 4 bases, V lost 5 bases, and 12 bases had no gene match. The CDR3: CASSTGLDVLGETQYF. The CDR3 DNA reads as TGTGCCAGCAGCACGGGACTAGATGTGCTCGGAGAGACCCAGTACTTC.